Listed below are T cell receptor beta chains from one sample, sequenced in a study of shared clonotypes between healthy human individuals. Here immunoSEQ multiplex PCR was the method, and the copy in TCRdb shows in-frame clones only, minus some. There are approximately 2,000,000 clones in the sample; 80% to 95% occur only once, and approximately 1.6% lies in the top ten. Sequencing was carried out using naive CD8+ T cells from PBMCs. Source of these receptors: a man aged 18 to 29 in good health. Some clones in this sample may be carry-over from other donors' samples. Each CDR3 is given with its conserved first and last residue. The D gene is left open where the match is weak. Some rows have no size entry. The others give once, few or many, or a class for an expanded clone.

clone size	J gene	D gene	V gene	CDR3 DNA	CDR3 protein
NA	TRBJ2-2	TRBD2	TRBV7-9	TGTGCCAGCAGCCTAAACCGGAGGACTAGCGGGACCGGGGAGCTGTTTTTT	CASSLNRRTSGTGELFF
NA	TRBJ2-7	NA	TRBV28	TGTGCCACTTCTTTCTACGAGCAGTACTTC	CATSFYEQYF
NA	TRBJ1-1	TRBD1	TRBV19	TGTGCCAGTAGGCTGACAGGGGAGGCTTTCTTT	CASRLTGEAFF
NA	TRBJ1-1	TRBD1	TRBV9	TGTGCCAGCAGCGAAACAGGGGAGTCTGAAGCTTTCTTT	CASSETGESEAFF
NA	TRBJ1-4	NA	TRBV4-2	TGTGCCAGCAGCCAAGAAGGTCTTTGGGGAGAGAATGAAAAACTGTTTTTT	CASSQEGLWGENEKLFF
NA	TRBJ2-2	TRBD2	TRBV11-3	TGTGCCAGCAGCTTAGAATCGATAGCGGGATGGAACACCGGGGAGCTGTTTTTT	CASSLESIAGWNTGELFF
NA	TRBJ2-5	NA	TRBV9	TGTGCCAGCAGCGTAGCCGGGAGCACGGGAGAGACCCAGTACTTC	CASSVAGSTGETQYF
NA	TRBJ2-3	NA	TRBV27	TGTGCCAGCACCAGGGGCACAGTACATCGGACAGATACGCAGTATTTT	CASTRGTVHRTDTQYF
NA	TRBJ2-7	NA	TRBV27	TGTGCCAGCAGTCCCATGGGGACCTACGAGCAGTACTTC	CASSPMGTYEQYF
NA	TRBJ2-1	NA	TRBV27	TGTGCCAGCAGTTTATACGGAGGGAGCTCCTACAATGAGCAGTTCTTC	CASSLYGGSSYNEQFF
NA	TRBJ1-1	NA	TRBV19	TGTGCCAGTAGGGGACATTCTTCGAACACTGAAGCTTTCTTT	CASRGHSSNTEAFF
NA	TRBJ2-1	TRBD1	TRBV9	TGTGCCAGCAGCGTAGGGAGGGGACAGGGGAATGAGCAGTTCTTC	CASSVGRGQGNEQFF
once	TRBJ2-3	NA	TRBV7-9	TGTGCCAGCAGCTTAGGCCGGCGCGCAGATACGCAGTATTTT	CASSLGRRADTQYF
NA	TRBJ2-7	NA	TRBV27	TGTGCCAGCAGTTTATCCTGGCGGCTGAGCTCCTACGAGCAGTACTTC	CASSLSWRLSSYEQYF
NA	TRBJ2-3	TRBD1	TRBV9	TGTGCCAGCAGCGTATCCAGGGGGCGAGGCACAGATACGCAGTATTTT	CASSVSRGRGTDTQYF
NA	TRBJ2-1	NA	TRBV7-8	TGTGCCAGCAGCTTAGCGGTCAATGAGCAGTTCTTC	CASSLAVNEQFF
NA	TRBJ2-7	NA	TRBV7-9	TGTGCCAGCAGTCTTAGATCAGGCTACGAGCAGTACTTC	CASSLRSGYEQYF
NA	TRBJ2-5	TRBD2	TRBV6-5	TGTGCCAGCAGTTACGTGGTAGCGGGAGATCAAGAGACCCAGTACTTC	CASSYVVAGDQETQYF
NA	TRBJ2-7	TRBD1	TRBV7-9	TGTGCCAGCAGCTTAGGACAGGGGCACTCCTACGAGCAGTACTTC	CASSLGQGHSYEQYF
NA	TRBJ2-1	TRBD2	TRBV4-1	TGCGCCAGCAGCCAAGATGGGGCTAGCGGCCTAGGGGAGCAGTTCTTC	CASSQDGASGLGEQFF
NA	TRBJ1-6	NA	TRBV30	TGTGCCTGGAGCTCCGGGCCTACCTATAATTCACCCCTCCACTTT	CAWSSGPTYNSPLHF
NA	TRBJ2-1	TRBD2	TRBV11-2	TGTGCCAGCAGCAAATATAGCGGGAGCTACAATGAGCAGTTCTTC	CASSKYSGSYNEQFF
few	TRBJ1-2	NA	TRBV7-9	TGTGCCAGCAGCTTCGACCTCTATGGCTACACCTTC	CASSFDLYGYTF
once	TRBJ2-1	TRBD2	TRBV5-4	TGTGCCAGCAGCTTGCCAGCGGGATCCTACAATGAGCAGTTCTTC	CASSLPAGSYNEQFF
NA	TRBJ2-5	TRBD2	TRBV5-1	TGCGCCAGCAGCACCAAGGTGCGGGAGTACCTTGAGACCCAGTACTTC	CASSTKVREYLETQYF
once	TRBJ2-1	NA	TRBV20-1	TGCAGTGCTAGGGTCGTCCTCGAGCAGTTCTTC	CSARVVLEQFF
NA	TRBJ2-3	NA	TRBV10-3	TGTGCCATCAGTGAGGTTTGGGGGGTGGATACGCAGTATTTT	CAISEVWGVDTQYF
NA	TRBJ1-2	NA	TRBV27	TGTGCCAGCAGTAGGGTCAGGGAAATCCCCTTCTTC	CASSRVREIPFF
NA	TRBJ2-2	TRBD1	TRBV11-2	TGTGCCAGCAGCTTACGGACAGGATACACCGGGGAGCTGTTTTTT	CASSLRTGYTGELFF
NA	TRBJ2-3	NA	TRBV5-1	TGCGCCAGCAGCTTGGGGACAGTGAGCACAGATACGCAGTATTTT	CASSLGTVSTDTQYF
few	TRBJ1-1	NA	TRBV29-1	TGCAGCGCATCAGAAGGGATGAACACTGAAGCTTTCTTT	CSASEGMNTEAFF
NA	TRBJ2-5	NA	TRBV6-8	TGTGCCACCCCAGGGGGGGAACAAGAGACCCAGTACTTC	CATPGGEQETQYF
once	TRBJ2-2	TRBD2	TRBV7-9	TGTGCCAGCAGCTCGGGACTAGCGGATGTAAGAGCGAAGGAGCTGTTTTTT	CASSSGLADVRAKELFF
NA	TRBJ2-1	TRBD2	TRBV28	TGTGCCAGTATGGCGCTAGCGGGCTACAATGAGCAGTTCTTC	CASMALAGYNEQFF
NA	TRBJ2-1	NA	TRBV30	TGTGCCTGGGTGGGTTACGGGAGACCCCAGGGTGAGCAGTTCTTC	CAWVGYGRPQGEQFF
NA	TRBJ2-1	NA	TRBV9	TGTGCCAGCAGCCTCCCGTTGGCGGGAAAACCCTCCAATGAGCAGTTCTTC	CASSLPLAGKPSNEQFF
once	TRBJ2-2	NA	TRBV11-2	TGTGCCAGCAGCTTAGATCGGGCCCGTTTTAGGGGCACCGGGGAGCTGTTTTTT	CASSLDRARFRGTGELFF
NA	TRBJ2-5	TRBD2	TRBV6-5	TGTGCCAGCAGTTTATCCGGAGGGGAGGGAGAGACCCAGTACTTC	CASSLSGGEGETQYF
few	TRBJ1-1	TRBD1	TRBV27	TGTGCCAGCGGGACAGGAGGGGAAGAAGCTTTCTTT	CASGTGGEEAFF
once	TRBJ2-7	NA	TRBV7-6	TGTGCCAGCAGCCCAGGGATCTACGAGCAGTACTTC	CASSPGIYEQYF
NA	TRBJ1-1	TRBD1	TRBV28	TGTGCCAGCAGTTCCTCAAAACAGGGGGCCGGAACTGAAGCTTTCTTT	CASSSSKQGAGTEAFF
NA	TRBJ2-7	NA	TRBV9	TGTGCCAGCAGCGTAGGGGGCACGGGCGAGCAGTACTTC	CASSVGGTGEQYF
NA	TRBJ2-2	NA	TRBV12-5	TGTGCTAGTGGTTGGGACACCGGGGAGCTGTTTTTT	CASGWDTGELFF
few	TRBJ2-6	NA	TRBV2	TGTGCCAGCAGTGAAAAGGGGTCTTCCAACGTCCTGACTTTC	CASSEKGSSNVLTF
NA	TRBJ2-5	NA	TRBV27	TGTGCCAGCAGTTCACGACAGGAAGAGACCCAGTACTTC	CASSSRQEETQYF
NA	TRBJ2-7	NA	TRBV9	TGTGCCAGCAGCCCAACCGGACACGGCTCCTACGAGCAGTACTTC	CASSPTGHGSYEQYF